Presented here are 8 T cell receptor beta chains from one specimen sequenced in a study of blood T cell repertoires in COVID-19. TCRdb keeps only in-frame clones here, not all; method: immunoSEQ multiplex PCR. The sample has hundreds of thousands of clones, 80% to 90% seen once. The sample taken for sequencing was peripheral blood. These receptors were taken from a woman in her 30s with COVID-19, enrolled during active disease.

The rearrangement links TRBV24-1 to TRBJ2-1; a weak D match, TRBD1 (5 bases). CDR3 length: 14 residues. Trimming cost V 5 bases and J 5 bases, with 12 bases left between them. Germline assignment: CDR1 KGHDR and CDR2 SFDVKD. For the CDR3, the DNA is TGTGCCACCAGTGCGCAGGGATGGGACAATGAGCAGTTCTTC. Amino acid sequence: CATSAQGWDNEQFF.

The chain links TRBV7-9 to TRBJ2-3; D perhaps matches TRBD1 (6 bases). This CDR3 has 15 amino acids. In germline, CDR1 is SEHNR, CDR2 FQNEAQ (reference sequence). V shed 5 bases and J shed 1 base, with 13 bases lying between them. CDR3 sequence reads: CASSLGAPGTDTQYF. The CDR3 DNA reads as TGTGCCAGCAGCCTGGGGGCACCAGGCACAGATACGCAGTATTTT.

This clone is a singleton in its sample. This chain joins TRBV5-1 and TRBJ2-1; D might be TRBD2 (6 bases). The CDR3 has 14 amino acids. Germline CDR1 SGHRS, CDR2 YFSETQ. Trimming stripped 0 bases from V and 7 bases from J, with 11 bases between. The chain's CDR3 is CASSLGDSVNEQFF. DNA for the CDR3: TGCGCCAGCAGCTTGGGGGACTCCGTGAATGAGCAGTTCTTC.

The chain couples TRBV7-9 to TRBJ2-6; a possible D gene is TRBD2 (6 bases). The V gene's germline CDR1 is SEHNR and CDR2 FQNEAQ (reference sequence). There are 17 residues in the CDR3. Trimming removed 5 bases from V and 0 bases from J, with 14 bases in between. The DNA of the CDR3 is TGTGCCAGCAGCCCCGGGACTGCTACCTCTGGGGCCAACGTCCTGACTTTC. Protein product: CASSPGTATSGANVLTF. Filled out from reference TRBV7-9 and TRBJ2-6, the complete variable domain reads DTGVSQNPRHKITKRGQNVTFRCDPISEHNRLYWYRQTLGQGPEFLTYFQNEAQLEKSRLLSDRFSAERPKGSFSTLEIQRTEQGDSAMYLCASSPGTATSGANVLTFGAGSRLTVL.

V and J are TRBV28 and TRBJ1-3, with D possibly matching TRBD1 (6 bases). Per the germline V gene, CDR1 is MDHEN and CDR2 is SYDVKM. V dropped 6 bases and J dropped 6 bases, with 15 bases sitting between them. CDR3 length equals 14 residues. CDR3 loop: CASSRGRGLNTIYF. CDR3 bases: TGTGCCAGCAGCCGGGGCAGGGGATTAAACACCATATATTTT.

This clone has more than one count but fewer than ten. V gene TRBV4-2 combines with J gene TRBJ2-2, with 11 bases matching TRBD2. CDR1 is LGHNA, CDR2 YNFKEQ, per germline. The CDR3 is made up of 16 amino acids. The trim removed 3 bases at V and 0 bases at J, leaving 0 bases unmatched. Written as DNA, the CDR3 is TGTGCCAGCAGCCATAGCGGGGGGGCGAACACCGGGGAGCTGTTTTTT. Amino acids: CASSHSGGANTGELFF.

The rearrangement uses TRBV5-1 and TRBJ1-6, with TRBD1 identical over 9 bases. There are 16 residues in the CDR3. V gave up 2 bases and J gave up 5 bases; unmatched junction bases: 5. Germline V gives CDR1 SGHRS, CDR2 YFSETQ. CDR3 loop: CASSLETGGNNSPLHF. CDR3 coding DNA: TGCGCCAGCAGCTTAGAGACAGGGGGAAATAATTCACCCCTCCACTTT.

The gene calls are TRBV28 and TRBJ1-1, with TRBD1 identical over 7 bases. This CDR3 region has 14 residues. CDR1 and CDR2 from the germline V gene are MDHEN and SYDVKM. The trim removed 1 base at V and 4 bases at J, leaving 3 bases unmatched. This chain's CDR3 is CASSLSGGGTEAFF. The CDR3 DNA follows: TGTGCCAGCAGTTTATCAGGGGGTGGCACTGAAGCTTTCTTT. Full variable domain (outside the CDR3, taken from reference TRBV28 and TRBJ1-1): DVKVTQSSRYLVKRTGEKVFLECVQDMDHENMFWYRQDPGLGLRLIYFSYDVKMKEKGDIPEGYSVSREKKERFSLILESASTNQTSMYLCASSLSGGGTEAFFGQGTRLTVV.